The present TCR beta chain was sequenced within a study of CD8+ T cells in alopecia areata. Findings and caveats of the study: Lesional scalp, especially alopecia totalis/universalis, showed higher clonality than normal scalp.

This CDR3 comprises 13 residues. Trimming removed 8 bases at V and 3 bases at J, with 13 bases between. Germline V gene data show CDR1 as MGHDK and CDR2 as SYGVNS. Extracted RNA was reverse transcribed, and the resulting cDNA served as sequencing template. Repertoires were generated with immunoSEQ multiplex PCR, while TCRdb's copy carries only in-frame clones and drops some. The sample has 150,000 to 200,000 clones; less than 80% are singletons. Obtained from alopecia areata patients were lesional scalp punch biopsies along with peripheral blood. This clone was detected a few times. Its cognate antigen is unknown.

The specimen was CD8+ T cells sorted from blood, collected at week 0. This clonotype was obtained from a human donor with alopecia areata. The chain is built from TRBV25-1 and TRBJ1-1; D possibly corresponds to TRBD1 (6 bases). CDR3 sequence (DNA): TGTGCCAGCCAACAGGGACTCCACACTGAAGCTTTCTTT. It encodes CASQQGLHTEAFF.